This TCR beta chain was observed in a study of shared clonotypes between healthy human individuals (dated by TCRdb to 2019 to 2021). Some background on the complete study: Three men and two women, aged 18 to 49 years, made up the cohort. Each donor's leukapheresis produced roughly between roughly 0.9 and 9 billion PBMCs. To increase sequencing depth and limit assay-specific biases, TCR repertoire library preparation and sequencing were carried out by different laboratories using diverse techniques. To estimate repertoire size and how much clonotypes are shared between individuals, the study performed deep sequencing of blood TCR repertoires from about five healthy adults. For each donor, CD4 naive and CD4 memory were each given three plates, CD8 naive was given two plates, and CD8 memory was given one plate. The full study reports these points: Sampling was limited to blood, and TCR repertoires in tissue likely differ from TCR repertoires in blood. Even with the large sequencing depth, rarefaction of the sorted-subset datasets indicated that sequencing was incomplete. Because the study included only a small number of donors, the genetic and exposure-history diversity represented was limited. Compared with non-shared clonotypes, the clonotypes found in all four sorted-subset donors had higher generation probabilities. Naive subsets generally had larger estimated clonotype richness than memory subsets. Approximately 4.8% of naive CD4, around 3.6% of naive CD8, about 2.1% of memory CD4, and about 0.4% of memory CD8 clonotypes were shared across several donors. Pairwise subsampling indicated that sequencing depth was expected to affect the degree of clonotype sharing among donors.

Using the deep immunoSEQ assay, TCR CDR3 regions were amplified from genomic DNA by multiplex PCR. For each cell subset, the extracted genomic DNA was distributed evenly across all wells of several immunoSEQ 96-well plates, and each plate served as one replicate. For sorted subsets, each replicate PCR was loaded with 150 to 250 ng genomic DNA, equivalent to 30,000 or so T cell genomes. Purified libraries were measured with a Qubit 3.0 fluorometer, size-checked on a Bioanalyzer 2100, and measured again with the KAPA Library Quantification kit. Every immunoSEQ 96-well plate was sequenced on a dedicated single-read 150-cycle Illumina NextSeq 550 flow cell. The original pipeline was this. The immunoSEQ output contained only junctional sequences without quality scores, so filtering could not match that applied to full-length reads. To assign V/J genes and CDR3, sequences were annotated using PyIR, a Python wrapper for IgBLAST v1.9, with IMGT germline references. Reads were filtered out if the reads had weak V/J assignments (E-value above 1e-6), no CDR3, stop codons, out-of-frame junctions, or ambiguous translated residues. V3J clonotypes were defined as sequences sharing the same inferred V gene, J gene, and CDR3 amino acid sequence. To compute the percentage overlap between repertoires, the number of shared unique clonotypes was divided by the size of the smaller repertoire. Repertoire richness was assessed with RTK rarefaction, the Chao1 estimator, and Recon v2.1 estimates of unobserved clonotypes. Generation probabilities for all TCRbeta clonotypes obtained by the gDNA method from a handful of donors were computed using OLGA. As stored in TCRdb, this immuneACCESS dataset retains in-frame rearrangements with V and J assigned. A fraction of the clones does not appear; measured against another copy, unresolved V genes explain less than half of the discrepancy, and the remainder lacks a known reason. V and J calls and clone size follow that table, whereas D and trimming were derived from the DNA. Present in this sample are around 510,000 clones, 95% to 96% of which were seen just once. The top ten clonotypes cover under 0.065% of the sample.

The donors were healthy, HIV-negative adults who had no recently reported acute infections or vaccinations. All donors were Caucasian adults living in Nashville, Tennessee, USA. CD4+ T cells were enriched by magnetic negative selection; naive cells were then positively selected on CD45RA, and the negative fraction formed the memory subset. After blood collection by leukapheresis, PBMCs were isolated using Ficoll-Histopaque density gradient centrifugation and then cryopreserved in the vapor phase of liquid nitrogen. Analytical flow cytometry was used to check the purity and quantity of each magnetically sorted T cell population. From each sorted fraction, genomic DNA was isolated and quantified by UV absorbance on a Nanodrop 2000c. As regards this clone: Its antigen remains undetermined. There are no base qualities to consult, and no much larger clone falls within one base.

As encoded in the germline V gene (reference sequence), CDR1 is LNHDA while CDR2 is SQIVND. Trimming takes 7 bases from V and 2 bases from J, and the germline ends sit 16 bases apart. Inclusive of the bounding cysteine and phenylalanine, the CDR3 is 15 residues long. This entry keeps only the CDR3 DNA: 45 bases, framed from base 1. The chain is encoded by TRBV19 joined to TRBJ2-3; TRBD2 might be the D gene, on 6 matching bases. Sequenced input: naive CD4+ T cells sorted from blood. Explained via the paper, the cell subset or site label denotes: CD45RA+ positively selected. This receptor was identified in a woman between 25 and 40 years old in good health. Here is the DNA: TGTGCCAGTACCTCAGGAGGGACTGACACAGATACGCAGTATTTT. It is translated as CASTSGGTDTDTQYF.